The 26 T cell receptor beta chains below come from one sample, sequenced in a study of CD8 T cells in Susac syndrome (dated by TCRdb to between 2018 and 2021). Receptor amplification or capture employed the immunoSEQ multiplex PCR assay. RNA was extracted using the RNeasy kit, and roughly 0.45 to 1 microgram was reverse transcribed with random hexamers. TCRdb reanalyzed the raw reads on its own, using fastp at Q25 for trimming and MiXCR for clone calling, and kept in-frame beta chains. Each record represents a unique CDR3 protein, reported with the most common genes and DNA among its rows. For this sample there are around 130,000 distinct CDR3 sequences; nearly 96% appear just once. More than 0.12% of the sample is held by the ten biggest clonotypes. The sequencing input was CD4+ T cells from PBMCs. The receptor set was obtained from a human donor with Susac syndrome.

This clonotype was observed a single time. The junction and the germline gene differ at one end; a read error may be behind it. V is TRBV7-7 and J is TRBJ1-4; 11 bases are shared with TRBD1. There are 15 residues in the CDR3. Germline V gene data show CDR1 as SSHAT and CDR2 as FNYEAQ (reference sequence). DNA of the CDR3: TGTGCTAGCAGCTCCGGGACAGGGGGTAATGAAAAACTGTTTTTT. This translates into CASSSGTGGNEKLFF.

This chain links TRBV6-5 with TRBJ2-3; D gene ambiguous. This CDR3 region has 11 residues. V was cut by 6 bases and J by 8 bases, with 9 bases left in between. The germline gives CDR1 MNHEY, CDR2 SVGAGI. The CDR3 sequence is CASRNRGTQYF. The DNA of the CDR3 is TGTGCCAGCAGGAATCGCGGTACGCAGTATTTT.

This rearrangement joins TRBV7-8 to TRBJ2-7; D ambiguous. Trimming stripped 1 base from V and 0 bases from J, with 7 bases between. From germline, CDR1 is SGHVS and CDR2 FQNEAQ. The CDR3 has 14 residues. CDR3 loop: CASSLVAVSYEQYF. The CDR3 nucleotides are TGTGCCAGCAGCTTAGTGGCAGTCTCCTACGAGCAGTACTTC.

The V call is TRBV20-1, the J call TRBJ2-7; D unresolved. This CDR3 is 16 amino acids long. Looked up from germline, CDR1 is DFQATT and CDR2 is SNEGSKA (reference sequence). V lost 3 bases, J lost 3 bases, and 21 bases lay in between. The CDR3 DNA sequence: TGCAGTGCTAGTCCCTCGGCCAGGTCGGCGCACTACGAGCAGTACTTC. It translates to CSASPSARSAHYEQYF.

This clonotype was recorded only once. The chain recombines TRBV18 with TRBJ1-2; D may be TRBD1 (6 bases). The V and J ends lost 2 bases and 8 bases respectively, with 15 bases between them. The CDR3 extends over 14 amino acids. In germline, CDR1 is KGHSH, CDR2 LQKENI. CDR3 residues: CASSPARGEFGYTF. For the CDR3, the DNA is TGTGCCAGCTCACCAGCCAGGGGCGAGTTCGGCTACACCTTC.

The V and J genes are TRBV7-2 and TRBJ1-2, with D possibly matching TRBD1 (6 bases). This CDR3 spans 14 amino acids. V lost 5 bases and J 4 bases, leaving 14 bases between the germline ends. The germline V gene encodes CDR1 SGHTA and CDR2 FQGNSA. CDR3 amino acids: CASSHRGQFYGYTF. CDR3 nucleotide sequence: TGTGCCAGCAGCCACCGCGGACAGTTCTATGGCTACACCTTC.

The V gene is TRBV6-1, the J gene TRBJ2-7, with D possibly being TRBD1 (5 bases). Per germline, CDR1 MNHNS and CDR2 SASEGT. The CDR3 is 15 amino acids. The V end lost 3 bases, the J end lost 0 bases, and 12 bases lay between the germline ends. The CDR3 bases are TGTGCCAGCAGTGATCAGGGAAGGAGCTCCTACGAGCAGTACTTC. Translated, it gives CASSDQGRSSYEQYF.

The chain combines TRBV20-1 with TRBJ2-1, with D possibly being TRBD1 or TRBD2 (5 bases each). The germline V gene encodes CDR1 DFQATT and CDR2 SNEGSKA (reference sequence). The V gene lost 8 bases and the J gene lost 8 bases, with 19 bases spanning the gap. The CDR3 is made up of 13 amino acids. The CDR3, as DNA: TGCAGTTCATCGGCTCTTCTGGGGGATGAGCAGTTCTTC. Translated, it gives CSSSALLGDEQFF.

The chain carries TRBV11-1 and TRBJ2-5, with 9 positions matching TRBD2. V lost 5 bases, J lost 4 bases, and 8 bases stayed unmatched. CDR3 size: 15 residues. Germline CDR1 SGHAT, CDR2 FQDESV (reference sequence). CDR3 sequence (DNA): TGTGCCAGCAGCCCGAGGCGGGAGGGCCGAGAGACCCAGTACTTC. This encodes CASSPRREGRETQYF.

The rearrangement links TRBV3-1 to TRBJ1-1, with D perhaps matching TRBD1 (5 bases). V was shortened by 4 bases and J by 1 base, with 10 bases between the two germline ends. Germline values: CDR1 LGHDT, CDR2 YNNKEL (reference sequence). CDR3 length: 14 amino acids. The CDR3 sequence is CASSPRQTNTEAFF. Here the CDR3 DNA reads TGTGCCAGCAGCCCGAGACAGACGAACACTGAAGCTTTCTTT.

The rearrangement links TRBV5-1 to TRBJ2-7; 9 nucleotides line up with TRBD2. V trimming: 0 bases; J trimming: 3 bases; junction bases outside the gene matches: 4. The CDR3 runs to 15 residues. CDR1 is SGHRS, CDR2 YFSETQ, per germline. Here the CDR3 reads CASSLGGGADYEQYF. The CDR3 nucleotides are TGCGCCAGCAGCTTGGGCGGGGGGGCGGACTACGAGCAGTACTTC.

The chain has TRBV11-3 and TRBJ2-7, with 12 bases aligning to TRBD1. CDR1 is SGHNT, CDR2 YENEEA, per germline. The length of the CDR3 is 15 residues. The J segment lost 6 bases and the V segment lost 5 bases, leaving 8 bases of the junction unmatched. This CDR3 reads CASSHPGQGASEQYF. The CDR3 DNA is TGTGCCAGCAGCCATCCGGGACAGGGGGCTTCCGAGCAGTACTTC. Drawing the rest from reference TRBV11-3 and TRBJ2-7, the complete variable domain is EAGVVQSPRYKIIEKKQPVAFWCNPISGHNTLYWYLQNLGQGPELLIRYENEEAVDDSQLPKDRFSAERLKGVDSTLKIQPAELGDSAVYLCASSHPGQGASEQYFGPGTRLTVT.

The DNA of the CDR3 is TGTGCCAGCAGTTTAAGACTCGGTAATGAGCAGTTCTTC. As protein: CASSLRLGNEQFF. V and J are TRBV28 and TRBJ2-1; D ambiguous. Germline V CDR1 and CDR2: MDHEN, SYDVKM. CDR3 length: 13 amino acids. V dropped 2 bases and J dropped 7 bases, with 9 bases sitting between them.

The CDR3 sequence: CASSQEWGEQETQYF. The CDR3 DNA sequence: TGCGCCAGCAGCCAAGAGTGGGGGGAACAAGAGACCCAGTACTTC. This chain joins TRBV4-3 and TRBJ2-5; TRBD2 might be the D (6 bases). Germline CDR1 and CDR2: LGHNA and YSLEER. V gave up 0 bases and J gave up 2 bases, with 10 bases separating them. CDR3 length: 15 residues.

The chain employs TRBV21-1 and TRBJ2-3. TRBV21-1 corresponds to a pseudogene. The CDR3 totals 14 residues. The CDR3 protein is CASSKSWGTDTQYF. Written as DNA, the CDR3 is TGTGCCAGCAGCAAATCATGGGGCACAGATACGCAGTATTTT.

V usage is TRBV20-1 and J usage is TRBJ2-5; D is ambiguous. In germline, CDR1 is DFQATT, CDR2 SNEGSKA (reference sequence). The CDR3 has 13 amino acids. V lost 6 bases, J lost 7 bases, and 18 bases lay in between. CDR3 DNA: TGCAGTGCAATTGACTCCGTACTAAGGACCCAGTACTTC. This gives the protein CSAIDSVLRTQYF.

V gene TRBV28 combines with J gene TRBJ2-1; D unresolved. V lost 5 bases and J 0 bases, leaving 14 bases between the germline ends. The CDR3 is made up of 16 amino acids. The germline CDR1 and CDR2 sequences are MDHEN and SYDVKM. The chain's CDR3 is CASSPYRHNSYNEQFF. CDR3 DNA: TGTGCCAGCAGTCCCTACCGACATAACTCCTACAATGAGCAGTTCTTC.

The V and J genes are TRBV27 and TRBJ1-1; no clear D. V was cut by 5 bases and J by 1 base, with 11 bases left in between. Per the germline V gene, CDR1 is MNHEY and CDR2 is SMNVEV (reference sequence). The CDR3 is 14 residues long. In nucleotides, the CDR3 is TGTGCCAGCAGTCCGAGACGGGGGAACACTGAAGCTTTCTTT. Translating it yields CASSPRRGNTEAFF.

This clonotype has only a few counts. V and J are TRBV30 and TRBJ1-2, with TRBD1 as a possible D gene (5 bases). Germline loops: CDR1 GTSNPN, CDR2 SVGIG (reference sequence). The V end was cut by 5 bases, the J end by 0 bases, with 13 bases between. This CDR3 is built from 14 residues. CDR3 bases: TGTGCCTGGGCCCCGGACAAACCTAACTATGGCTACACCTTC. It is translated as CAWAPDKPNYGYTF.

DNA of the CDR3: TGTGCCAGCAGCCATATTAGTCCTAGCGCCAATGAGCAGTTCTTC. It yields the protein CASSHISPSANEQFF. The V call is TRBV3-1, the J call TRBJ2-1; a weak D match, TRBD2 (6 bases). CDR1 LGHDT and CDR2 YNNKEL come from the germline V gene (reference sequence). The length of the CDR3 is 15 residues. Trimming took off 3 bases at V and 6 bases at J, with 15 bases between the two ends.

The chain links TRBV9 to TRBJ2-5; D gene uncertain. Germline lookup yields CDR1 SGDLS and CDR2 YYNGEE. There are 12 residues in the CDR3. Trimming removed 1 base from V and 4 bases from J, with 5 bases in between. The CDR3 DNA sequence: TGTGCCAGCAGCGTATACGGAGAGACCCAGTACTTC. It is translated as CASSVYGETQYF. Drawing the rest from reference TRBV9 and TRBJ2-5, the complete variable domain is DSGVTQTPKHLITATGQRVTLRCSPRSGDLSVYWYQQSLDQGLQFLIQYYNGEERAKGNILERFSAQQFPDLHSELNLSSLELGDSALYFCASSVYGETQYFGPGTRLLVL.

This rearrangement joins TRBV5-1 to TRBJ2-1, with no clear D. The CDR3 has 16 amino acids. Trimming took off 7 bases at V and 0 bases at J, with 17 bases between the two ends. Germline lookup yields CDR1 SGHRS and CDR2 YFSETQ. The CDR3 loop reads CASGPAAWGSYNEQFF. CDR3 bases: TGCGCCAGCGGCCCCGCGGCGTGGGGCTCCTACAATGAGCAGTTCTTC.

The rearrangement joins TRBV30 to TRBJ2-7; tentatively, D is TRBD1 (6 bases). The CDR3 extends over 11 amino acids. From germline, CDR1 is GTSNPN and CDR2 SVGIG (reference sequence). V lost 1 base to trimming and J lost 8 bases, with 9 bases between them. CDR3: CAWSERGKQYF. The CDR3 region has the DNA TGTGCCTGGAGTGAGAGGGGGAAGCAGTACTTC. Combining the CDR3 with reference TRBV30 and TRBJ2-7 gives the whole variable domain SQTIHQWPATLVQPVGSPLSLECTVEGTSNPNLYWYRQAAGRGLQLLFYSVGIGQISSEVPQNLSASRPQDRQFILSSKKLLLSDSGFYLCAWSERGKQYFGPGTRLTVT.

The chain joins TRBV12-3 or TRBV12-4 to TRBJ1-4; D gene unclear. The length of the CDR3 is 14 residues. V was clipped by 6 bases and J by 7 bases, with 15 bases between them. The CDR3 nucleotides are TGTGCCAGCAGACTAGAGGGTACGACTGAAAAACTGTTTTTT. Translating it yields CASRLEGTTEKLFF.

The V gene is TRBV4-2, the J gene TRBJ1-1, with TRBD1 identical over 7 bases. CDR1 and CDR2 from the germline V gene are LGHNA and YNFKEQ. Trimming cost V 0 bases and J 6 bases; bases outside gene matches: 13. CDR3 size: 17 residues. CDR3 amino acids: CASSQEGQGGGKSEAFF. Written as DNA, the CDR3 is TGTGCCAGCAGCCAAGAGGGCCAAGGGGGCGGTAAATCTGAAGCTTTCTTT.

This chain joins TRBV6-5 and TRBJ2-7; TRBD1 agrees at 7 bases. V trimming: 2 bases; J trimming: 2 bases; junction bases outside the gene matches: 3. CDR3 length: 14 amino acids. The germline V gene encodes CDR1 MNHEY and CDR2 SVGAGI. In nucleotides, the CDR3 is TGTGCCAGCAGTTACCGGGACAGAGCCTACGAGCAGTACTTC. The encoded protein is CASSYRDRAYEQYF.